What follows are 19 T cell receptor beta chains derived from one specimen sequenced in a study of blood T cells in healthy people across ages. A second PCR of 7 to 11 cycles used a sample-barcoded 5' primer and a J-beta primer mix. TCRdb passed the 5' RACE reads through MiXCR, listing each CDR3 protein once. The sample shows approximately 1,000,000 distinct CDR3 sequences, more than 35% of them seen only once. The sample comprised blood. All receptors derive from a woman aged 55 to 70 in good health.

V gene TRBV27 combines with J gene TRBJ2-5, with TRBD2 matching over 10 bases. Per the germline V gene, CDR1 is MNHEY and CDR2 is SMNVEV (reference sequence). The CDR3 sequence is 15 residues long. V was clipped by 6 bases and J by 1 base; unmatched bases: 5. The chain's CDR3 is CASRALAGAQETQYF. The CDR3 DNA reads TGTGCCAGCAGGGCCCTAGCGGGAGCCCAAGAGACCCAGTACTTC.

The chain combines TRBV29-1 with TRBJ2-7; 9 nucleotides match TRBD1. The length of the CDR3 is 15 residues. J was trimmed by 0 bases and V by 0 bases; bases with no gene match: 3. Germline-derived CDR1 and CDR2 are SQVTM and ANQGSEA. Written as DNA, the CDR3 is TGCAGCGTTGAAGAGGAGGACAGGGGCTCCTACGAGCAGTACTTC. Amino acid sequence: CSVEEEDRGSYEQYF.

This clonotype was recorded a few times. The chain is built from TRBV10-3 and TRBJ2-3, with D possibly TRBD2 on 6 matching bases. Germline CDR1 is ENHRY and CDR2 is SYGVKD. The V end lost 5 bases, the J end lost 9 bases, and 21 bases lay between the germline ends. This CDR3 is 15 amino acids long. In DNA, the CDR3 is TGTGCCATCAGTATTAGCGGAGGGAAAGAAGGAACGCAGTATTTT. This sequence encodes CAISISGGKEGTQYF.

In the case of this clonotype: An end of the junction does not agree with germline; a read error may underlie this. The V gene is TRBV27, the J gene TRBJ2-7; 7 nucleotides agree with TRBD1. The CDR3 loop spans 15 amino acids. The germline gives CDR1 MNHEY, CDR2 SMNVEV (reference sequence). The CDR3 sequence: CACSLSGTVSYEQYF. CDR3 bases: TGTGCCTGCAGTTTATCGGGGACAGTCTCCTACGAGCAGTACTTC.

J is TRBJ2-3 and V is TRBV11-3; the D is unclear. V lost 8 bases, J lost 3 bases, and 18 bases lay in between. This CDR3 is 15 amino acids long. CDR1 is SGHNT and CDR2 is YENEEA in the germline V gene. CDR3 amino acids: CASESRPTDTDTQYF. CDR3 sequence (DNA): TGTGCCAGCGAGAGCAGACCTACAGATACAGATACGCAGTATTTT.

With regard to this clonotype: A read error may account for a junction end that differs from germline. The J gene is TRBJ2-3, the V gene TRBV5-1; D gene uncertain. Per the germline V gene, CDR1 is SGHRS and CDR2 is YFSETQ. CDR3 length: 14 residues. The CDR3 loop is CASGRSSSTDAQYF. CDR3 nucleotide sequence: TGCGCCAGCGGCAGGTCCTCAAGCACAGATGCGCAGTATTTT.

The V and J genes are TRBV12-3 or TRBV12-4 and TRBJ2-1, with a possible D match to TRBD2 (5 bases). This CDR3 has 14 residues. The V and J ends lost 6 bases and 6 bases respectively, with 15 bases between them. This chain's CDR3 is CASSPGGPVNEQFF. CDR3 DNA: TGTGCCAGCAGCCCCGGCGGGCCAGTCAATGAGCAGTTCTTC.

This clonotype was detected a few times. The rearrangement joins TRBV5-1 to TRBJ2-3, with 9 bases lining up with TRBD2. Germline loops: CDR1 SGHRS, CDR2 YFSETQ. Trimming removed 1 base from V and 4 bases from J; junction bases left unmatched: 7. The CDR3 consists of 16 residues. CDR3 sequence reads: CASSLRGSGSPDTQYF. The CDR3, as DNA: TGCGCCAGCAGCTTGCGGGGTAGCGGGAGCCCAGATACGCAGTATTTT.

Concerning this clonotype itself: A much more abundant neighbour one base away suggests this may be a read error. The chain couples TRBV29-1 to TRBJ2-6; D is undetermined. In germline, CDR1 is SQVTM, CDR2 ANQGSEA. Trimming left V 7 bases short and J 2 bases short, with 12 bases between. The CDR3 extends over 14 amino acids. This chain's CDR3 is CSGGKGTGANVLTF. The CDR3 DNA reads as TGCAGCGGGGGTAAGGGAACTGGGGCCAACGTCCTGACTTTC.

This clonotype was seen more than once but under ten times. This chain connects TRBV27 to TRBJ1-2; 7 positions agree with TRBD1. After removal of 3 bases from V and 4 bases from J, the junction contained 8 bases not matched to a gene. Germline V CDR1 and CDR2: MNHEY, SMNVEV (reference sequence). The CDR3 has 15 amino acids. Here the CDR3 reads CASSLRQGWFYGYTF. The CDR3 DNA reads TGTGCCAGCAGTTTGCGACAGGGATGGTTCTATGGCTACACCTTC.

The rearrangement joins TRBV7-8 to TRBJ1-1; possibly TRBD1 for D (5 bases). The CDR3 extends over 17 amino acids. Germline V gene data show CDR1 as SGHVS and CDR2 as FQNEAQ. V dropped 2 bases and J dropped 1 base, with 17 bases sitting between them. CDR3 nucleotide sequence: TGTGCCAGCAGCTTAATTAGTCCGGCAGGGAGGAACACTGAAGCTTTCTTT. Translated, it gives CASSLISPAGRNTEAFF.

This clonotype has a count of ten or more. The CDR3 DNA follows: TGCAGCGTTGTATTTAGCGGGTACGAGCAGTACTTC. Its protein product is CSVVFSGYEQYF. This rearrangement joins TRBV29-1 to TRBJ2-7; 7 nucleotides line up with TRBD2. The CDR3 covers 12 residues. The V segment lost 4 bases and the J segment 4 bases; nucleotides outside the gene matches: 4. CDR1 is SQVTM, CDR2 ANQGSEA, per germline.

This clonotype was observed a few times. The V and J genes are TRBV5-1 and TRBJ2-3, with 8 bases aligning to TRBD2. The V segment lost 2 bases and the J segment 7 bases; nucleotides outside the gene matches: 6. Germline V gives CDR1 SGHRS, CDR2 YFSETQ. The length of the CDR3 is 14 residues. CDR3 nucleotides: TGCGCCAGCAGCTTAGAGACTAGCGTCAATACGCAGTATTTT. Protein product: CASSLETSVNTQYF.

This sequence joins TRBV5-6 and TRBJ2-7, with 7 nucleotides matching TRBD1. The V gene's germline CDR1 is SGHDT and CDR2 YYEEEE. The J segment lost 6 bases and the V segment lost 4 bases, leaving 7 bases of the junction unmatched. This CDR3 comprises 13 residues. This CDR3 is CASSLRGGSEQYF. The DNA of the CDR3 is TGTGCCAGCAGCCTGCGAGGGGGCAGCGAGCAGTACTTC.

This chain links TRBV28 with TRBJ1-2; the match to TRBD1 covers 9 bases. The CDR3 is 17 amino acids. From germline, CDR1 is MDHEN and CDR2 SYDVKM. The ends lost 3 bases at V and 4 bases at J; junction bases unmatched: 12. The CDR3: CASSFLRGGQGSYGYTF. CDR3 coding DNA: TGTGCCAGCAGTTTCCTCCGCGGAGGACAGGGGAGCTATGGCTACACCTTC.

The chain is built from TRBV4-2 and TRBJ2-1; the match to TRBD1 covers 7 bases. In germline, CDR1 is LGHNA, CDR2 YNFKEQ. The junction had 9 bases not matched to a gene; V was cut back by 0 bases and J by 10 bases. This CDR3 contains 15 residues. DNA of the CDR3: TGTGCCAGCAGCCAAGAGGAGTCCCTCAGGGGGGAGCAGTTCTTC. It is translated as CASSQEESLRGEQFF.

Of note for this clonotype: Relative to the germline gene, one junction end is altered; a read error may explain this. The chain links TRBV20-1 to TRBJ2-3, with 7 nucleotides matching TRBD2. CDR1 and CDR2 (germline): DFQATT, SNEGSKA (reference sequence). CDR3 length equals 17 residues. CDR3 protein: CSARAGTSDLWGDTRYF. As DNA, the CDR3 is TGCAGTGCTAGAGCGGGAACTAGCGACCTATGGGGAGATACGCGGTATTTT.

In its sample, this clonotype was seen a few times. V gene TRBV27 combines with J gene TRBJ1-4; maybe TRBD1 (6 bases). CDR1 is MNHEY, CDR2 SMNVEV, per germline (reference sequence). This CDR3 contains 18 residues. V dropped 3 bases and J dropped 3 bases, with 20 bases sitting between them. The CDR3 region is CASSFYPTGPTSNEKLFF. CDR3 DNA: TGTGCCAGCAGTTTCTACCCAACAGGGCCTACGTCTAATGAAAAACTGTTTTTT.

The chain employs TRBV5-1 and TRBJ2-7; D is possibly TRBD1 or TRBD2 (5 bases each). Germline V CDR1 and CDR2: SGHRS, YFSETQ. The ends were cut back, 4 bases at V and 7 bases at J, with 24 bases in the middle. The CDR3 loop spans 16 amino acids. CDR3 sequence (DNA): TGCGCCAGCAGCCCCTGGGGCCGGGACCGGTCCTGGGAGCAGTACTTC. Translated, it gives CASSPWGRDRSWEQYF.